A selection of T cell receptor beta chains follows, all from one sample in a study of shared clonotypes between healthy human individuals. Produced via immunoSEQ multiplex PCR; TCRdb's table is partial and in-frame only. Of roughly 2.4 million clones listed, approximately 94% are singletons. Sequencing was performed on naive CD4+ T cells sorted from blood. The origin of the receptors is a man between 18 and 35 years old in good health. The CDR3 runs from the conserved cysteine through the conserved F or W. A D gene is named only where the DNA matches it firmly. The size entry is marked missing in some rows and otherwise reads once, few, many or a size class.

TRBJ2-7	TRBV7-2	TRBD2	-	TGTGCCAGCAGCTCCGGACTAGCGGGGGTCTACGAGCAGTACTTC	CASSSGLAGVYEQYF
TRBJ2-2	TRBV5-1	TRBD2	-	TGCGCCAGCAGCTCCAGCGGGGGGGACACCGGGGAGCTGTTTTTT	CASSSSGGDTGELFF
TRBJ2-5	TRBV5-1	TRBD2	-	TGCGCCAGCAGCTCGGGACTAGCGGGAGGGGAGACCCAGTACTTC	CASSSGLAGGETQYF
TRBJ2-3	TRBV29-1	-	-	TGCAGCGTCCCGACAGTTCTCACAGATACGCAGTATTTT	CSVPTVLTDTQYF
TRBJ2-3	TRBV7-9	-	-	TGTGCCAGCAGCTTCCAGACGGCTAGCACAGATACGCAGTATTTT	CASSFQTASTDTQYF
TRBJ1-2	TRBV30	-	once	TGTGCCTGGAGTGGTCCTGGCTACACCTTC	CAWSGPGYTF
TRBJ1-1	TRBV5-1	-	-	TGCGCCAGCAGCCTACAGGGCCCGAACACTGAAGCTTTCTTT	CASSLQGPNTEAFF
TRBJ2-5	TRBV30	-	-	TGTGCCTGGAGTAACGGGGGGCGAGAGACCCAGTACTTC	CAWSNGGRETQYF
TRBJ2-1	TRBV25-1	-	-	TGTGCCAGCAGTGAATTTAAGGATGAGCAGTTCTTC	CASSEFKDEQFF
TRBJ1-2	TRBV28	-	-	TGTGCCAGCAGTCCGTTTGAAGGGGGTGGCTACACCTTC	CASSPFEGGGYTF
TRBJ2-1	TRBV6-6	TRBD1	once	TGTGCCAGCAGTTACTCGGGACAGAACTACAATGAGCAGTTCTTC	CASSYSGQNYNEQFF
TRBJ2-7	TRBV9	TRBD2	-	TGTGCCAGCAGCGAGCGGGGGGAGTACGAGCAGTACTTC	CASSERGEYEQYF
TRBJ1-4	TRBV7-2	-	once	TGTGCCAGCAGCACCTCCCGGGGTGAAAAACTGTTTTTT	CASSTSRGEKLFF
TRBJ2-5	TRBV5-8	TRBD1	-	TGTGCCAGCAGCGCCGGACAGGGGGCGGCCAAGACCCAGTACTTC	CASSAGQGAAKTQYF
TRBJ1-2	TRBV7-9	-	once	TGTGCCAGCAGCTTAATCTGGGACAATAACTATGGCTACACCTTC	CASSLIWDNNYGYTF
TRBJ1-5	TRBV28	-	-	TGTGCCAGCAGTTTACTTGGGGGTTCCTATAGCAATCAGCCCCAGCATTTT	CASSLLGGSYSNQPQHF
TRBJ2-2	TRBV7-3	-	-	TGTGCCAGCAGCTTAGAAGGGGTCGGGGAGCTGTTTTTT	CASSLEGVGELFF
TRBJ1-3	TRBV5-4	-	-	TGTGCCAGCAGCCAGGACAGACTATCTGGAAACACCATATATTTT	CASSQDRLSGNTIYF
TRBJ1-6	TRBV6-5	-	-	TGTGCCAGCAGTTTACAGGGTGGCTCCTATAATTCACCCCTCCACTTT	CASSLQGGSYNSPLHF
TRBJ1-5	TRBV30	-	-	TGTGCCTGGAGAGCCGACAACAATCAGCCCCAGCATTTT	CAWRADNNQPQHF
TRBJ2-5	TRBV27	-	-	TGTGCCAGCAGGGGCCCCGCAGGTAAGGAGACCCAGTACTTC	CASRGPAGKETQYF
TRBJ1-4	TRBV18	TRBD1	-	TGTGCCAGCTCACCAGGACAGGACTCCAATGAAAAACTGTTTTTT	CASSPGQDSNEKLFF
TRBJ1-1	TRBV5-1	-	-	TGCGCCAGCAGCCTAGCCCTTAAGGAAGGCCCCACTGAAGCTTTCTTT	CASSLALKEGPTEAFF
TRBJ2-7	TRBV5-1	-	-	TGCGCCAGCAGTCGGGACTCTCCAACCTACGAGCAGTACTTC	CASSRDSPTYEQYF
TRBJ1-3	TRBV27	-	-	TGTGCCAGCAGTTCGAATCCACAGAGCTCTGGAAACACCATATATTTT	CASSSNPQSSGNTIYF
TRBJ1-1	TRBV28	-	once	TGTGCCAGCAGTTCGTTTGGTGGGACCTTAGACGCTGAAGCTTTCTTT	CASSSFGGTLDAEAFF
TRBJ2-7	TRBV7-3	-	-	TGTGCCAGCAGCTTCCAGGGGAGCCCCACCTACGAGCAGTACTTC	CASSFQGSPTYEQYF
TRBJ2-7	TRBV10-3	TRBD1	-	TGTGCCATCAGTGCTGGACAGGGCAGCGACGAGCAGTACTTC	CAISAGQGSDEQYF
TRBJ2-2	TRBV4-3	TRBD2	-	TGCGCCAGCAGCCAAGGGACTAGCGGAAGGTTCACCGGGGAGCTGTTTTTT	CASSQGTSGRFTGELFF